What follows are 4 T cell receptor beta chains derived from one specimen sequenced in a study of neurological immune-mediated disorders. Each CDR3 protein is one row after TCRdb ran MiXCR on the 5' RACE reads. The sample consists of about 46,000 distinct CDR3 sequences, 4.5% of them appearing once. Sequencing was done on a sample of PBMCs. The receptors here all came from a woman aged 55-70 years with multiple sclerosis.

In its sample, this clonotype was seen many times. DNA for the CDR3: TGCAGTGCTCCAGTTGGAGCGGGGGGGCCAGGAGAGACCCAGTACTTC. Amino acid sequence: CSAPVGAGGPGETQYF. V and J are TRBV20-1 and TRBJ2-5; 10 bases line up with TRBD2. The V and J ends lost 5 bases and 4 bases, in that order; junction bases with no gene match: 13. CDR1 is DFQATT and CDR2 is SNEGSKA in the germline V gene (reference sequence). This CDR3 comprises 16 residues.

This clonotype was found many times. The chain uses TRBV2 and TRBJ1-1; D unresolved. Germline loops: CDR1 SNHLY, CDR2 FYNNEI. V was pared by 8 bases and J by 3 bases, with 13 bases between. This CDR3 is 13 amino acids long. This chain's CDR3 is CASLRARDTEAFF. The CDR3 DNA follows: TGTGCCAGCTTGAGGGCGCGGGACACTGAAGCTTTCTTT.

This clonotype was recorded many times. This sequence joins TRBV7-6 and TRBJ1-1, with D perhaps TRBD1 (5 bases). The germline V gene encodes CDR1 SGHVS and CDR2 FNYEAQ. V shed 0 bases and J shed 2 bases, with 13 bases lying between them. This CDR3 region has 16 residues. CDR3 DNA: TGTGCCAGCAGCTTAGCGCTTCTGGGGGTAAACACTGAAGCTTTCTTT. This gives the protein CASSLALLGVNTEAFF.

This clonotype was detected ten times or more. The V call is TRBV24-1, the J call TRBJ1-2; 8 nucleotides match TRBD1. Germline CDR1 and CDR2: KGHDR and SFDVKD. The CDR3 runs 14 residues. V shed 1 base, J shed 5 bases, and the junction held 2 bases outside the gene matches. CDR3 bases: TGTGCCACCAGTGATTTAAACAGGGGGTATGGCTACACCTTC. This encodes CATSDLNRGYGYTF.